The 18 T cell receptor beta chains below come from one sample, sequenced in a study of blood T cell repertoires in COVID-19. Data came from immunoSEQ multiplex PCR; TCRdb stores just in-frame clones and leaves some out. The sample shows about 180,000 clones, roughly four fifths of them seen only once. The sample comprised peripheral blood. These receptors all come from a woman in her seventies with COVID-19, enrolled during active disease.

J is TRBJ2-1 and V is TRBV11-3; 14 bases are a match to TRBD2. Unmatched junction bases numbered 2, after V lost 4 bases and J lost 3 bases. The CDR3 extends over 16 amino acids. The germline CDR1 and CDR2 sequences are SGHNT and YENEEA. In nucleotides, the CDR3 is TGTGCCAGCAGCTCCGGACTAGCGGGAGGCTACAATGAGCAGTTCTTC. Amino acids: CASSSGLAGGYNEQFF.

The chain couples TRBV2 to TRBJ2-1; no definite D call. With 2 bases removed from V and 9 bases from J, the gap between germline ends came to 5 bases. The CDR3 length is 11 residues. Germline loops: CDR1 SNHLY, CDR2 FYNNEI. As DNA, the CDR3 is TGTGCCAGCAGTGAAATTAGTGAGCAGTTCTTC. Amino acid sequence: CASSEISEQFF.

The chain combines TRBV6-6 with TRBJ1-1, with D possibly matching TRBD1 (6 bases). V gave up 7 bases and J gave up 1 base, with 13 bases separating them. Per germline, CDR1 MNHNY and CDR2 SVGAGI (reference sequence). The CDR3 has 14 residues. CDR3 DNA sequence: TGTGCCAGCAAGACGCGGGGGCCGAACACTGAAGCTTTCTTT. Encoded protein: CASKTRGPNTEAFF.

The rearrangement joins TRBV2 to TRBJ1-1; 7 bases map to TRBD1. The CDR3 covers 16 residues. Per the germline V gene, CDR1 is SNHLY and CDR2 is FYNNEI. The ends lost 3 bases at V and 1 base at J; junction bases unmatched: 8. CDR3 sequence: CASSDRQGRTNTEAFF. Here the CDR3 DNA reads TGTGCCAGCAGTGACCGACAGGGCCGGACGAACACTGAAGCTTTCTTT.

The CDR3 bases are TGTGCCAGCTCAACCGACAGGGGGGAAAAACTGTTTTTT. It encodes CASSTDRGEKLFF. The rearrangement joins TRBV18 to TRBJ1-4; 9 bases fit TRBD1. This CDR3 is built from 13 residues. Losses at the gene ends were 5 bases for V and 8 bases for J; bases not matched to a gene: 3. CDR1 and CDR2 (germline): KGHSH, LQKENI.

The rearrangement links TRBV6-6 to TRBJ2-6; 8 bases are a match to TRBD2. Germline loops: CDR1 MNHNY, CDR2 SVGAGI (reference sequence). V gave up 5 bases and J gave up 1 base; unmatched junction bases: 22. This CDR3 has 22 residues. The CDR3 DNA follows: TGTGCCAGCAGTCTCCGCTTAGGGAGCGGGGGATCGAGTGTATCTGGGGCCAACGTCCTGACTTTC. It translates to CASSLRLGSGGSSVSGANVLTF.

The gene calls are TRBV6-5 and TRBJ1-3, with 9 bases aligning to TRBD1. Germline-derived CDR1 and CDR2 are MNHEY and SVGAGI. The CDR3 length is 15 residues. Unmatched junction bases numbered 9, after V lost 9 bases and J lost 3 bases. Here the CDR3 DNA reads TGTGCCAGTTGGACAGGGGAGCTCGGTGGAAACACCATATATTTT. Protein: CASWTGELGGNTIYF.

The V call is TRBV19, the J call TRBJ2-7, with 10 bases lining up with TRBD2. Looked up from germline, CDR1 is LNHDA and CDR2 is SQIVND (reference sequence). Trimming removed 6 bases from V and 4 bases from J; junction bases left unmatched: 9. The CDR3 runs to 15 residues. The CDR3: CASSQPGLAQYEQYF. Here the CDR3 DNA reads TGTGCCAGTAGCCAACCGGGACTAGCGCAGTACGAGCAGTACTTC.

This clone turned up a few times. Additional DNA sequences in this sample encode the identical CDR3. The chain employs TRBV18 and TRBJ1-4; TRBD1 agrees at 9 bases. The CDR3 is 14 amino acids. V lost 1 base to trimming and J lost 6 bases; unmatched junction nucleotides: 0. Germline CDR1 reads KGHSH; CDR2 reads LQKENI. Written as DNA, the CDR3 is TGTGCCAGCTCACCACGGACAGGGGATGAAAAACTGTTTTTT. Its protein product is CASSPRTGDEKLFF.

The CDR3 loop is CASSLGGRSTDTQYF. The CDR3 DNA follows: TGTGCCAGCAGCTTAGGCGGGAGGAGCACAGATACGCAGTATTTT. The chain couples TRBV7-2 to TRBJ2-3; TRBD2 matches at 8 bases. CDR1 SGHTA and CDR2 FQGNSA come from the germline V gene. This CDR3 has 15 amino acids. With V trimmed by 1 base and J by 0 bases, 0 bases remained unmatched.

The J gene is TRBJ2-3, the V gene TRBV7-3; D is uncertain. This CDR3 spans 12 amino acids. Trimming pared 3 bases from V and 4 bases from J, leaving 5 bases between. Germline V gene sequence: CDR1 SGHTA, CDR2 FQGTGA. DNA of the CDR3: TGTGCCAGCAGCTTGAGTCCAGATACGCAGTATTTT. Amino acid sequence: CASSLSPDTQYF.

The chain couples TRBV2 to TRBJ1-2, with TRBD1 as a possible D gene (5 bases). The CDR3 runs 14 residues. CDR1 is SNHLY and CDR2 is FYNNEI in the germline V gene. The V gene lost 6 bases and the J gene lost 4 bases, with 15 bases spanning the gap. Written as DNA, the CDR3 is TGTGCCAGCAGCATGTCAGGGTCCGGCTATGGCTACACCTTC. This sequence encodes CASSMSGSGYGYTF.

Only one count was recorded for this clone. The chain recombines TRBV24-1 with TRBJ1-5; 10 nucleotides agree with TRBD1. V gave up 10 bases and J gave up 2 bases; unmatched junction bases: 7. Germline lookup yields CDR1 KGHDR and CDR2 SFDVKD. CDR3 length: 15 amino acids. The CDR3 sequence is CATAPGTGGNQPQHF. CDR3 sequence (DNA): TGTGCCACTGCACCCGGGACAGGGGGCAATCAGCCCCAGCATTTT.

The rearrangement links TRBV12-3 or TRBV12-4 to TRBJ1-4, with D unresolved. This CDR3 comprises 13 residues. Between the trimmed V and J ends, which lost 2 bases and 8 bases, there was a span of 9 bases. Written as DNA, the CDR3 is TGTGCCAGCAGTTTATTGTCGGGGGAAAAACTGTTTTTT. Translation gives CASSLLSGEKLFF.

This clone was found once. This chain uses TRBV19 with TRBJ2-5, with D possibly matching TRBD1 (6 bases). Germline V CDR1 and CDR2: LNHDA, SQIVND (reference sequence). Trimming pared 5 bases from V and 2 bases from J, leaving 9 bases between. The CDR3 is 13 residues long. The CDR3: CASSADRQETQYF. The CDR3 bases are TGTGCCAGTAGTGCGGACAGACAAGAGACCCAGTACTTC.

The chain joins TRBV7-2 to TRBJ2-3; 7 bases match TRBD1. Per the germline V gene, CDR1 is SGHTA and CDR2 is FQGNSA. V was clipped by 1 base and J by 1 base; unmatched bases: 2. The CDR3 loop spans 15 amino acids. The CDR3 DNA reads TGTGCCAGCAGCTTAGGGGGGACAGGCACAGATACGCAGTATTTT. It encodes CASSLGGTGTDTQYF.

J is TRBJ2-7 and V is TRBV4-1, with 9 bases aligning to TRBD2. The V and J ends lost 4 bases and 2 bases, in that order; junction bases with no gene match: 12. Germline CDR1 is MGHRA and CDR2 is YSYEKL. This CDR3 region has 17 residues. The CDR3 loop reads CASSPGTLAGAPYEQYF. The DNA for the CDR3 is TGCGCCAGCAGCCCGGGGACCTTAGCGGGAGCCCCCTACGAGCAGTACTTC.

The chain combines TRBV7-9 with TRBJ2-3, with TRBD1 matching over 10 bases. The germline gives CDR1 SEHNR, CDR2 FQNEAQ (reference sequence). Losses at the gene ends were 5 bases for V and 0 bases for J; bases not matched to a gene: 2. The CDR3 spans 15 residues. This CDR3 is CASSRQGASTDTQYF. CDR3 coding DNA: TGTGCCAGCAGCCGACAGGGGGCTAGCACAGATACGCAGTATTTT.